This T cell receptor beta chain was identified during a study of T cell changes during pregnancy in multiple sclerosis. The V gene's germline CDR1 is SEHNR and CDR2 FQNEAQ (reference sequence). CDR3 length: 15 residues. V dropped 2 bases and J dropped 0 bases, with 11 bases sitting between them. Profiled with immunoSEQ multiplex PCR; TCRdb holds only in-frame clones, not every one. The table has under 80,000 clones, over 80% seen once. The clonotype was recovered from a female donor with multiple sclerosis, enrolled in a pregnancy study. Sequences were derived from CD4+ T cells from peripheral blood mononuclear cells, sampled in the second trimester of pregnancy. The V call is TRBV7-9, the J call TRBJ2-7, with D possibly TRBD1 on 6 matching bases. CDR3 coding DNA: TGTGCCAGCAGCTTAAGGACAGAGAGCTCCTACGAGCAGTACTTC. Translation gives CASSLRTESSYEQYF.